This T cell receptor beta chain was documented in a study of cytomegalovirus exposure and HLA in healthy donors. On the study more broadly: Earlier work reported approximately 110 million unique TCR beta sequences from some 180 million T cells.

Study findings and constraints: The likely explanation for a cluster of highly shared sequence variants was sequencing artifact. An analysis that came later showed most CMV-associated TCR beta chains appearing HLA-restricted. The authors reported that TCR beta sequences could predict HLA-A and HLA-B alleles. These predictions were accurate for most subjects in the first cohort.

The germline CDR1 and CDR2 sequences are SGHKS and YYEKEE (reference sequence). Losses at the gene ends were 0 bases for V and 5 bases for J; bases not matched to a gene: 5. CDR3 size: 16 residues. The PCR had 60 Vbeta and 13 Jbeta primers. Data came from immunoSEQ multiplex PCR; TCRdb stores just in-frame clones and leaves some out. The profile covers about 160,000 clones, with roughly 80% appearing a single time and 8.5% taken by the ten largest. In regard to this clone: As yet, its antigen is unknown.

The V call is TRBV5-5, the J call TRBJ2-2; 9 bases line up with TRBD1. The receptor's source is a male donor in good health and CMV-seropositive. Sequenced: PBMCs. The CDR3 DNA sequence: TGTGCCAGCAGCTTGGGTGGACAGGGGAAAACCGGGGAGCTGTTTTTT. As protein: CASSLGGQGKTGELFF.